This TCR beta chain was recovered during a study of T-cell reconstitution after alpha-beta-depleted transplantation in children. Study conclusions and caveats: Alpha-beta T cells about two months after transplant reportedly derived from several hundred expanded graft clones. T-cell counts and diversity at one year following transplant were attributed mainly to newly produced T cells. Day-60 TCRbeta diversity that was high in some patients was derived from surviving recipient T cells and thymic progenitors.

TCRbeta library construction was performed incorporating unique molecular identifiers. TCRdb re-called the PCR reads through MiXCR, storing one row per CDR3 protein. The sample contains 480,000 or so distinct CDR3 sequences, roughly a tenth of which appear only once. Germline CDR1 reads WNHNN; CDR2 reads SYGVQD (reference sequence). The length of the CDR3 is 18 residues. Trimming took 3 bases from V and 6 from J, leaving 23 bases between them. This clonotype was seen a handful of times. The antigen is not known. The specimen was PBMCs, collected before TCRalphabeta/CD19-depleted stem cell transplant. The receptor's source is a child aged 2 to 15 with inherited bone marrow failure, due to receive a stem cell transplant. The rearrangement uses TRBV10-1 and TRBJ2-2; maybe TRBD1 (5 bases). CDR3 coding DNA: TGCGCCAGCAGTGATTATCCCCCGGCCCCCAAAGGGGCCGGGGAGCTGTTTTTT. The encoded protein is CASSDYPPAPKGAGELFF.